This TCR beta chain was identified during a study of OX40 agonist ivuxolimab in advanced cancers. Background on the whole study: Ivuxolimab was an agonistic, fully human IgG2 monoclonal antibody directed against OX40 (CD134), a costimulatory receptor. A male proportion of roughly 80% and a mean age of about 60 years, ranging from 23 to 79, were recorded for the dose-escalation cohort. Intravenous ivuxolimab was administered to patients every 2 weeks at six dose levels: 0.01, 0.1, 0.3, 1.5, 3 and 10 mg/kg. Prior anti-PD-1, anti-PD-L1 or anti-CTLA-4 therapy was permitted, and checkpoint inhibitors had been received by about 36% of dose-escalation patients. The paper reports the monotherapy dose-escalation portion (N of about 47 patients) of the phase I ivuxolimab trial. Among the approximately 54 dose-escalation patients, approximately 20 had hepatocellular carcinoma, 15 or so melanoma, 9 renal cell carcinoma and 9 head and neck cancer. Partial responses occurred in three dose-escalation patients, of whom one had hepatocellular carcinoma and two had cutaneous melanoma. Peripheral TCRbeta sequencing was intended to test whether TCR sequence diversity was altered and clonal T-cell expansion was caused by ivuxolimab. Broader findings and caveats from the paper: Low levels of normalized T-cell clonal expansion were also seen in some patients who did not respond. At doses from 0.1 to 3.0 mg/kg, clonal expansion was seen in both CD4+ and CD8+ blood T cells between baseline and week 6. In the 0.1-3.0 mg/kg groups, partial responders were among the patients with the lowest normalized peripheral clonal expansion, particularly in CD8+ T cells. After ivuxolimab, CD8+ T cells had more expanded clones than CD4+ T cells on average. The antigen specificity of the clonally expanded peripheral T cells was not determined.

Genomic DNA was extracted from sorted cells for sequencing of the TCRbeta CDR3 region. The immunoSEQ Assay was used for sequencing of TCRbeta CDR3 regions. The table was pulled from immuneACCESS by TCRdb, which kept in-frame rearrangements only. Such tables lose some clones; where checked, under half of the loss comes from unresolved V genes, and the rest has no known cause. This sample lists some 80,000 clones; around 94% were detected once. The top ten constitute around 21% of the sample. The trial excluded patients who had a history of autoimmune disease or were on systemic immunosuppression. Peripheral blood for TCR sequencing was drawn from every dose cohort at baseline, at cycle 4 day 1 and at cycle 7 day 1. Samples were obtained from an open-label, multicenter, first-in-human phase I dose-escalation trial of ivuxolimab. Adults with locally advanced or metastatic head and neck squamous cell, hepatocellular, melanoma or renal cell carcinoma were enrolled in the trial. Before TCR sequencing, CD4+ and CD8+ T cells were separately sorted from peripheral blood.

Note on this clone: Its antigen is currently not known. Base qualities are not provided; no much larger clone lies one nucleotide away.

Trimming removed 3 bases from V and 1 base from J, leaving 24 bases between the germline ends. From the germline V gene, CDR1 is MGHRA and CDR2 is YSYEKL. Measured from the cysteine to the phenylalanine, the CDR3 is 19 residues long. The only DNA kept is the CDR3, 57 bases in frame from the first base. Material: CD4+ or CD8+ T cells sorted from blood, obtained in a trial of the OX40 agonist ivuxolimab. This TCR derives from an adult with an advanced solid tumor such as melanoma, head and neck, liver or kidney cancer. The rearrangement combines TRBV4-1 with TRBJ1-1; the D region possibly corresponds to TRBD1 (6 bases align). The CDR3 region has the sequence CASSHFIVGGGHTNTEAFF. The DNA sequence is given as TGCGCCAGCAGCCATTTTATAGTGGGGGGGGGCCATACGAACACTGAAGCTTTCTTT.